Listed here are 11 T cell receptor beta chains from one sample, sequenced in a study of T cell repertoires in cytomegalovirus infection. TCRdb fed the reads into MiXCR, producing one record per CDR3 protein. The sample lists 150,000 to 200,000 distinct CDR3 sequences; 28% were seen once. The material sequenced was PBMCs. The receptors derive from a human donor in good health (CMV status not recorded). Some clones in this sample may be carry-over from other donors' samples.

J is TRBJ2-1 and V is TRBV7-2, with 11 bases matching TRBD2. Germline CDR1 reads SGHTA; CDR2 reads FQGNSA. There are 17 residues in the CDR3. The J segment lost 0 bases and the V segment lost 5 bases, leaving 6 bases of the junction unmatched. The CDR3 nucleotides read TGTGCCAGCAGCCTAGAGGGACTAGCGGTCTCCTACAATGAGCAGTTCTTC. Translated: CASSLEGLAVSYNEQFF.

The genes are TRBV7-6 and TRBJ2-3; unclear D gene. In germline, CDR1 is SGHVS, CDR2 FNYEAQ. Between the trimmed V and J ends, which lost 5 bases and 5 bases, there was a span of 11 bases. The CDR3 has 13 amino acids. CDR3 amino acids: CASSPLRVDTQYF. The CDR3 DNA reads TGTGCCAGCAGCCCACTCCGGGTAGATACGCAGTATTTT. Full variable domain (outside the CDR3, taken from reference TRBV7-6 and TRBJ2-3): GAGVSQSPRYKVTKRGQDVALRCDPISGHVSLYWYRQALGQGPEFLTYFNYEAQQDKSGLPNDRFSAERPEGSISTLTIQRTEQRDSAMYRCASSPLRVDTQYFGPGTRLTVL.

The rearrangement uses TRBV6-6 and TRBJ1-3; D call uncertain. V was clipped by 5 bases and J by 0 bases, with 8 bases between them. The CDR3 has 14 amino acids. CDR1 and CDR2 (germline): MNHNY, SVGAGI (reference sequence). The CDR3 loop reads CASSRGRSGNTIYF. The CDR3 nucleotides read TGTGCCAGCAGTCGAGGTCGCTCTGGAAACACCATATATTTT.

The chain joins TRBV14 to TRBJ1-3; a possible D gene is TRBD1 (6 bases). The CDR3 has 21 residues. The V and J ends lost 0 bases and 0 bases respectively, with 24 bases between them. Germline values: CDR1 SGHDN, CDR2 FVKESK. The CDR3 is CASSQDDFGLQGLSSGNTIYF. The DNA of the CDR3 is TGTGCCAGCAGCCAAGATGATTTCGGCTTACAGGGACTCTCCTCTGGAAACACCATATATTTT. Combining the CDR3 with reference TRBV14 and TRBJ1-3 gives the whole variable domain EAGVTQFPSHSVIEKGQTVTLRCDPISGHDNLYWYRRVMGKEIKFLLHFVKESKQDESGMPNNRFLAERTGGTYSTLKVQPAELEDSGVYFCASSQDDFGLQGLSSGNTIYFGEGSWLTVV.

The rearrangement uses TRBV7-2 and TRBJ2-5, with D perhaps TRBD2 (6 bases). The CDR3 contains 18 residues. CDR1 SGHTA and CDR2 FQGNSA come from the germline V gene. Trimming left V 1 base short and J 2 bases short, with 20 bases between. CDR3 in amino acids: CASSLVGLAGFTQETQYF. In DNA form, the CDR3 reads TGTGCCAGCAGCTTAGTGGGATTGGCGGGATTTACGCAAGAGACCCAGTACTTC.

This clonotype was seen only a few times. The chain couples TRBV6-2 or TRBV6-3 to TRBJ2-1; TRBD1 aligns across 7 bases. Trimming cost V 5 bases and J 7 bases; bases outside gene matches: 14. The CDR3 consists of 16 residues. Looked up from germline, CDR1 is MNHEY and CDR2 is SVGEGT. This CDR3 reads CASSPTRQGVRNEQFF. Here the CDR3 DNA reads TGTGCCAGCAGTCCTACACGACAGGGAGTGAGGAATGAGCAGTTCTTC.

This clonotype was picked up a small number of times. The V gene is TRBV12-3 or TRBV12-4, the J gene TRBJ2-3; TRBD2 matches at 8 bases. V shed 3 bases, J shed 4 bases, and the junction held 12 bases outside the gene matches. The CDR3 has 17 amino acids. The CDR3 loop is CASSLFSGGGYSDTQYF. CDR3 nucleotide sequence: TGTGCCAGCAGTTTGTTCTCGGGCGGGGGGTATTCAGATACGCAGTATTTT.

The rearrangement links TRBV20-1 to TRBJ1-5; TRBD1 is a possible D gene (6 bases). Trimming cost V 3 bases and J 2 bases, with 20 bases left between them. The CDR3 is 17 amino acids. Germline CDR1 is DFQATT and CDR2 is SNEGSKA (reference sequence). CDR3 nucleotide sequence: TGCAGTGCTAGCGGCGGTGCAGGGGCTAGGGGCAATCAGCCCCAGCATTTT. Encoded protein: CSASGGAGARGNQPQHF.

Of note for this clonotype: A much larger clone lies one base from this, so it may be a read error. The rearrangement uses TRBV6-1 and TRBJ2-7, with TRBD1 matching 7 bases. The CDR3 consists of 15 residues. CDR1 is MNHNS and CDR2 is SASEGT in the germline V gene. The CDR3 spells CARSEAYRGSYEQYF. The DNA for the CDR3 is TGTGCCAGAAGTGAAGCGTACAGGGGTTCCTACGAGCAGTACTTC.

There are a few counts of this clonotype. CDR3 protein: CASSTSRGGVGSNQPQHF. CDR3 bases: TGTGCCAGCAGTACCTCCCGGGGGGGGGTCGGGAGCAATCAGCCCCAGCATTTT. The rearrangement uses TRBV12-3 or TRBV12-4 and TRBJ1-5, with D possibly matching TRBD1 (5 bases). This CDR3 is 18 amino acids long. V was cut by 5 bases and J by 1 base, with 21 bases left in between.

This rearrangement joins TRBV7-6 to TRBJ1-1, with TRBD1 as a possible D gene (6 bases). V was shortened by 1 base and J by 1 base, with 10 bases between the two germline ends. This CDR3 contains 15 residues. Germline assignment: CDR1 SGHVS and CDR2 FNYEAQ. In DNA, the CDR3 is TGTGCCAGCAGCTTAGGGTACAGGGCGAACACTGAAGCTTTCTTT. Protein: CASSLGYRANTEAFF.